Below are 12 T cell receptor beta chains sequenced from a single sample in a study of shared clonotypes between healthy human individuals. Libraries were prepared by immunoSEQ multiplex PCR; TCRdb keeps only in-frame clonotypes and omits some of them. The table lists 950,000 to 1,300,000 clones, roughly 70% of them singletons, with around 1.4% in the top ten. Sequencing used memory CD4+ T cells sorted from blood. Subset reported: CD45RA-negative fraction. The origin of the receptors is a man younger than 30 in good health.

This clone was found a few times. CDR3 in amino acids: CASSLRGGPSSYEQYF. CDR3 sequence (DNA): TGTGCCAGCAGCTTAAGGGGCGGGCCTTCCTCCTACGAGCAGTACTTC. J is TRBJ2-7 and V is TRBV7-3, with D perhaps being TRBD1 or TRBD2 (5 bases each). V dropped 1 base and J dropped 0 bases, with 13 bases sitting between them. Germline V CDR1 and CDR2: SGHTA, FQGTGA. This CDR3 is 16 amino acids long.

For this clone: With only one base between it and a far larger clone, this is likely a read error. The chain employs TRBV4-1 and TRBJ2-2; no clear D gene. The CDR3 length is 11 residues. Trimming left V 4 bases short and J 7 bases short, with 4 bases between. The V gene's germline CDR1 is MGHRA and CDR2 YSYEKL. The CDR3 loop reads CASSRDGELFF. CDR3 coding DNA: TGCGCCAGCAGCCGAGACGGGGAGCTGTTTTTT.

This chain connects TRBV18 to TRBJ1-1; D is unresolved. Trimming took 2 bases from V and 2 from J, leaving 12 bases between them. The CDR3 spans 15 residues. Germline V gene sequence: CDR1 KGHSH, CDR2 LQKENI. CDR3 nucleotides: TGTGCCAGCTCACCAGGCATCTCGGCTAACACTGAAGCTTTCTTT. This gives the protein CASSPGISANTEAFF.

V and J are TRBV5-1 and TRBJ2-1; D unresolved. Germline V CDR1 and CDR2: SGHRS, YFSETQ. This CDR3 has 15 amino acids. V lost 4 bases, J lost 0 bases, and 11 bases lay in between. The CDR3 DNA sequence: TGCGCCAGCAGCCGGATAGGGAACTCCTACAATGAGCAGTTCTTC. Translated: CASSRIGNSYNEQFF.

CDR3 region: CASSFLGVENNSPLHF. The CDR3 coding sequence is TGTGCCAGCAGCTTTTTAGGGGTTGAAAACAATTCACCCCTCCACTTT. The chain recombines TRBV7-8 with TRBJ1-6, with TRBD1 as a possible D gene (5 bases). Between the trimmed V and J ends, which lost 3 bases and 7 bases, there was a span of 16 bases. The CDR3 covers 16 residues. Germline-derived CDR1 and CDR2 are SGHVS and FQNEAQ. The full variable domain, rest sourced from reference TRBV7-8 and TRBJ1-6, is GAGVSQSPRYKVAKRGQDVALRCDPISGHVSLFWYQQALGQGPEFLTYFQNEAQLDKSGLPSDRFFAERPEGSVSTLKIQRTQQEDSAVYLCASSFLGVENNSPLHFGNGTRLTVT.

The rearrangement joins TRBV6-6 to TRBJ2-5; D perhaps matches TRBD2 (5 bases). V was shortened by 5 bases and J by 2 bases, with 9 bases between the two germline ends. Germline loops: CDR1 MNHNY, CDR2 SVGAGI (reference sequence). The CDR3 covers 13 residues. The CDR3 DNA reads as TGTGCCAGCAGTGGGAGCTCACAAGAGACCCAGTACTTC. This sequence encodes CASSGSSQETQYF.

This clone was counted a few times. This chain links TRBV9 with TRBJ2-5, with a possible D match to TRBD2 (6 bases). This CDR3 is built from 14 residues. CDR1 is SGDLS, CDR2 YYNGEE, per germline. Trimming cost V 0 bases and J 9 bases, with 15 bases left between them. CDR3 in DNA: TGTGCCAGCAGCGTAGAGGTGGGAGGCCCTTCCCAGTACTTC. It encodes CASSVEVGGPSQYF.

The chain is built from TRBV5-1 and TRBJ2-3, with 9 bases identical to TRBD1. CDR1 is SGHRS, CDR2 YFSETQ, per germline. The CDR3 contains 16 residues. J was trimmed by 4 bases and V by 4 bases; bases with no gene match: 10. The CDR3 region is CASSLGQGGSADTQYF. The CDR3 coding sequence is TGCGCCAGCAGCCTGGGACAGGGAGGGAGTGCAGATACGCAGTATTTT.

V is TRBV5-1 and J is TRBJ2-1; 9 bases map to TRBD2. The CDR3 totals 16 residues. Germline CDR1 and CDR2: SGHRS and YFSETQ. V dropped 0 bases and J dropped 2; count of bases not matched to a gene: 3. CDR3 coding DNA: TGCGCCAGCAGCTTGGCTAGCGGGGTTACCTACAATGAGCAGTTCTTC. It codes for CASSLASGVTYNEQFF.

The J gene is TRBJ1-1, the V gene TRBV5-4; 8 bases are shared with TRBD1. Germline loops: CDR1 SGHNT, CDR2 YYREEE (reference sequence). This CDR3 comprises 15 residues. J lost 2 bases, V lost 0 bases, and 3 bases had no gene match. The CDR3 DNA reads TGTGCCAGCAGCTTGGGGGCAGGGGGCAACACTGAAGCTTTCTTT. Amino acid sequence: CASSLGAGGNTEAFF.

J is TRBJ1-4 and V is TRBV5-4; D unresolved. This CDR3 contains 13 residues. Looked up from germline, CDR1 is SGHNT and CDR2 is YYREEE (reference sequence). The ends were cut back, 1 base at V and 0 bases at J, with 1 base in the middle. CDR3 sequence: CASSLTTNEKLFF. The CDR3 DNA reads TGTGCCAGCAGCTTGACAACTAATGAAAAACTGTTTTTT. Looking up the rest from reference TRBV5-4 and TRBJ1-4 gives the full variable domain: ETGVTQSPTHLIKTRGQQVTLRCSSQSGHNTVSWYQQALGQGPQFIFQYYREEENGRGNFPPRFSGLQFPNYSSELNVNALELDDSALYLCASSLTTNEKLFFGSGTQLSVL.

The chain has TRBV6-5 and TRBJ2-1; the D gene is possibly TRBD2 (6 bases). The V gene's germline CDR1 is MNHEY and CDR2 SVGAGI. The CDR3 extends over 16 amino acids. The V end lost 2 bases, the J end lost 5 bases, and 16 bases lay between the germline ends. The CDR3 protein is CASSYPQIAENNEQFF. The CDR3 DNA reads as TGTGCCAGCAGTTACCCCCAGATAGCGGAAAACAATGAGCAGTTCTTC.